These 13 T cell receptor beta chains came from one sample sequenced in a study of cytomegalovirus exposure and HLA in healthy donors. Primers: 60 Vbeta forward and 13 Jbeta reverse. Produced via immunoSEQ multiplex PCR; TCRdb's table is partial and in-frame only. The sample lists roughly 160,000 clones, around nine tenths seen once, with 0.85% to 1% in the top ten. Source material: PBMCs. The source of these receptors is a woman aged 25 to 39 in good health and CMV-seronegative.

The rearrangement joins TRBV5-1 to TRBJ2-3, with D perhaps TRBD2 (6 bases). From germline, CDR1 is SGHRS and CDR2 YFSETQ. The V end lost 3 bases, the J end lost 3 bases, and 26 bases lay between the germline ends. The CDR3 runs 19 residues. CDR3 coding DNA: TGCGCCAGCAGCTCGGGCCTTGGGGGGTTTACCCCGGCTACAGATACGCAGTATTTT. Protein sequence: CASSSGLGGFTPATDTQYF. Supplemented by reference TRBV5-1 and TRBJ2-3, the full variable domain reads KAGVTQTPRYLIKTRGQQVTLSCSPISGHRSVSWYQQTPGQGLQFLFEYFSETQRNKGNFPGRFSGRQFSNSRSEMNVSTLELGDSALYLCASSSGLGGFTPATDTQYFGPGTRLTVL.

This chain uses TRBV7-2 with TRBJ2-7; D gene unclear. Germline V gene sequence: CDR1 SGHTA, CDR2 FQGNSA. CDR3 length equals 14 residues. V was shortened by 1 base and J by 0 bases, with 7 bases between the two germline ends. The DNA for the CDR3 is TGTGCCAGCAGCTTAGGCGGCAACTCCTACGAGCAGTACTTC. Protein sequence: CASSLGGNSYEQYF. The variable domain in full, with the rest retrieved from reference TRBV7-2 and TRBJ2-7, is GAGVSQSPSNKVTEKGKDVELRCDPISGHTALYWYRQSLGQGLEFLIYFQGNSAPDKSGLPSDRFSAERTGGSVSTLTIQRTQQEDSAVYLCASSLGGNSYEQYFGPGTRLTVT.

V and J are TRBV6-1 and TRBJ2-2; TRBD1 might be the D (7 bases). Germline assignment: CDR1 MNHNS and CDR2 SASEGT. The V and J ends lost 5 bases and 4 bases respectively, with 17 bases between them. The CDR3 is made up of 16 amino acids. The CDR3 here is CASSKGPGGGTGELFF. The CDR3 bases are TGTGCCAGCAGTAAAGGGCCAGGGGGAGGCACCGGGGAGCTGTTTTTT.

V and J are TRBV5-5 and TRBJ1-1; D unclear. Trimming pared 4 bases from V and 1 base from J, leaving 20 bases between. Germline CDR1 SGHKS, CDR2 YYEKEE (reference sequence). The CDR3 is 17 amino acids. DNA for the CDR3: TGTGCCAGCAGCCAGAACCTTATGATCCTCTCGAACACTGAAGCTTTCTTT. Encoded protein: CASSQNLMILSNTEAFF.

V gene TRBV29-1 combines with J gene TRBJ2-3, with D unresolved. CDR1 and CDR2 from the germline V gene are SQVTM and ANQGSEA. This CDR3 has 13 residues. V was clipped by 2 bases and J by 2 bases, with 8 bases between them. Written as DNA, the CDR3 is TGCAGCGTTGAATCCCCCCTCACAGATACGCAGTATTTT. Translation: CSVESPLTDTQYF.

The rearrangement links TRBV18 to TRBJ1-1; D unresolved. Trimming removed 3 bases at V and 0 bases at J, with 8 bases between. CDR3 length: 14 amino acids. Germline CDR1 reads KGHSH; CDR2 reads LQKENI. CDR3 loop: CASSPGNMNTEAFF. The CDR3 DNA sequence: TGTGCCAGCTCACCCGGGAATATGAACACTGAAGCTTTCTTT.

The rearrangement uses TRBV19 and TRBJ1-3; D ambiguous. Germline CDR1 LNHDA, CDR2 SQIVND (reference sequence). Trimming left V 7 bases short and J 0 bases short, with 7 bases between. The CDR3 is made up of 13 amino acids. The CDR3 is CASMRSSGNTIYF. The CDR3 region has the DNA TGTGCCAGTATGAGATCCTCTGGAAACACCATATATTTT.

The J gene is TRBJ1-1, the V gene TRBV29-1; 9 bases match TRBD1. Germline V gives CDR1 SQVTM, CDR2 ANQGSEA. Unmatched junction bases numbered 14, after V lost 5 bases and J lost 7 bases. The CDR3 sequence is 15 residues long. The CDR3 sequence is CSVQAHSRDRVEAFF. The CDR3 nucleotides read TGCAGCGTTCAAGCACATTCCCGGGACAGGGTTGAAGCTTTCTTT.

CDR3 DNA sequence: TGTGCCATCAATATCGAGCCTTCCTACGAGCAGTACTTC. This gives the protein CAINIEPSYEQYF. V and J are TRBV10-3 and TRBJ2-7; D is ambiguous. Trimming removed 7 bases at V and 1 base at J, with 11 bases between. The germline CDR1 and CDR2 sequences are ENHRY and SYGVKD. The CDR3 length is 13 residues.

The chain couples TRBV13 to TRBJ2-7; tentative D call: TRBD1 (6 bases). This CDR3 region has 13 residues. CDR1 PRHDT and CDR2 FYEKMQ come from the germline V gene (reference sequence). V shed 4 bases and J shed 2 bases, with 9 bases lying between them. The CDR3 DNA reads as TGTGCCAGCAGCTCTCACAGGGCCTACGAGCAGTACTTC. The encoded protein is CASSSHRAYEQYF.

This rearrangement joins TRBV5-1 to TRBJ2-3, with 12 bases that match TRBD2. From germline, CDR1 is SGHRS and CDR2 YFSETQ. The CDR3 has 16 amino acids. The V and J ends lost 5 bases and 4 bases, in that order; junction bases with no gene match: 8. The CDR3 DNA reads as TGCGCCAGCAGATCCCTAGCGGGGGGGCCGGCAGATACGCAGTATTTT. Translating it yields CASRSLAGGPADTQYF.

The chain joins TRBV11-2 to TRBJ2-1; the match to TRBD1 covers 8 bases. Unmatched junction bases numbered 7, after V lost 2 bases and J lost 7 bases. Germline V CDR1 and CDR2: SGHAT, FQNNGV. The CDR3 extends over 15 amino acids. CDR3 sequence (DNA): TGTGCCAGCAGCTTACACCAGGGGGCAGGTAATGAGCAGTTCTTC. This sequence encodes CASSLHQGAGNEQFF.

The chain employs TRBV5-1 and TRBJ2-1; D unresolved. The CDR3 covers 15 residues. Trimming removed 4 bases from V and 5 bases from J, with 16 bases in between. Germline-derived CDR1 and CDR2 are SGHRS and YFSETQ. The CDR3 DNA reads TGCGCCAGCAGCCGATACGACTTGGTGGACAATGAGCAGTTCTTC. Amino acids: CASSRYDLVDNEQFF.